This TCR beta chain was recovered during a study of human T cells and chemical hapten exposure. In germline, CDR1 is SEHNR, CDR2 FQNEAQ (reference sequence). The CDR3 covers 13 residues. Trimming took off 7 bases at V and 5 bases at J, with 14 bases between the two ends. This clonotype was seen many times. Antigen: not known. The time point: pre-sensitization, week 0. Treatment here: therapeutic diphenylcyclopropenone sensitization with weekly scalp DPC. A single record per CDR3 protein comes from TCRdb applying MiXCR to the RACE reads. The profile shows around 380,000 distinct CDR3 sequences, 5.5% of them singletons. Study-level findings and limits: TCRs above 1 in 1000 frequency did not change with DPC sensitization.

This receptor was taken from a woman in her late teens or twenties with alopecia areata. Some clones in this sample may be carry-over from other donors' samples. The V call is TRBV7-9, the J call TRBJ1-1, with a possible D match to TRBD1 (5 bases). The starting material was whole blood, obtained in connection with sensitization to the hapten diphenylcyclopropenone (DPC). The CDR3 DNA reads TGTGCCAGCATCCTGGGGGGACGGACTGAAGCTTTCTTT. Translated: CASILGGRTEAFF.